This record looks at one T cell receptor (beta chain) sequence and its context. This sample was taken from a study of blood T cell repertoires in COVID-19. On the study more broadly: COVID-19 samples collected from the United States, Italy and Spain covered acute and convalescent phases. Nucleic acid was either cDNA or gDNA, and it came from T cells, B-cell-depleted T cells, or PBMCs.

Authors' methods: Quantification of nucleated cells was approximated via reference gene primer amplification. This table comes from immunoSEQ multiplex PCR, and its TCRdb copy is limited to in-frame clones, with some not included. V and J calls and clone size are copied from that table; D and trimming were computed from the DNA. The repertoire consists of about 95,000 clones, with about 85% occurring once and the leading ten covering 25%. V was pared by 1 base and J by 8 bases, with 12 bases between. Germline V gene sequence: CDR1 SGHVS, CDR2 FQNEAQ. The CDR3 has 15 residues. The receptor was isolated from a man older than 75 with active or convalescent COVID-19. This chain links TRBV7-8 with TRBJ1-6; D is possibly TRBD1 (5 bases). What was sequenced was peripheral blood. Written as DNA, the CDR3 is TGTGCCAGCAGCTTAGTGGCCACGGGGGATTCACCCCTCCACTTT. Encoded protein: CASSLVATGDSPLHF.